The 14 T cell receptor beta chains given below trace back to one sample, sequenced in a study of blood T cell repertoires in COVID-19. Clones were sequenced by immunoSEQ multiplex PCR, and TCRdb holds only the in-frame ones, with some missing. The data show hundreds of thousands of clones, 85% to 90% seen once. The sequencing sample was made of PBMCs or T cells enriched from blood (not recorded which). These receptors originate from a man in his thirties or forties who had recovered from COVID-19.

The J gene is TRBJ2-3, the V gene TRBV7-2; 11 nucleotides align to TRBD2. J lost 4 bases, V lost 7 bases, and 13 bases had no gene match. CDR1 and CDR2 (germline): SGHTA, FQGNSA. The CDR3 is 17 amino acids. The CDR3 DNA sequence: TGTGCCAGCAACCAACCCGGGCTAGCGGGGGGCGCAGATACGCAGTATTTT. Its protein is CASNQPGLAGGADTQYF.

The CDR3 loop is CASSRLLGTGDGYTF. The CDR3, as DNA: TGCGCCAGCAGCCGGCTCCTTGGGACAGGGGATGGCTACACCTTC. The chain couples TRBV5-1 to TRBJ1-2, with 10 bases matching TRBD1. There are 15 residues in the CDR3. The V gene end was trimmed by 4 bases and the J gene end by 6 bases; junction bases not matched to a gene: 9. Germline V CDR1 and CDR2: SGHRS, YFSETQ.

This chain connects TRBV4-1 to TRBJ2-3; 11 bases map to TRBD2. This CDR3 comprises 17 residues. Germline loops: CDR1 MGHRA, CDR2 YSYEKL. V gave up 1 base and J gave up 7 bases; unmatched junction bases: 10. CDR3 nucleotide sequence: TGCGCCAGCAGCCAAGCACTAGCGGGGGTCAAGCATAATACGCAGTATTTT. Protein sequence: CASSQALAGVKHNTQYF.

The chain joins TRBV5-1 to TRBJ1-1, with no clear D. The CDR3 totals 13 residues. Trimming removed 6 bases at V and 1 base at J, with 10 bases between. From germline, CDR1 is SGHRS and CDR2 YFSETQ. CDR3 in amino acids: CASNEAENTEAFF. In nucleotides, the CDR3 is TGCGCCAGCAACGAGGCAGAGAACACTGAAGCTTTCTTT.

The genes are TRBV27 and TRBJ2-7; maybe TRBD1 (5 bases). Germline CDR1 is MNHEY and CDR2 is SMNVEV (reference sequence). Trimming stripped 3 bases from V and 0 bases from J, with 9 bases between. This CDR3 is built from 14 residues. The CDR3 DNA is TGTGCCAGCAGTTTCGACAGATACTCCTACGAGCAGTACTTC. It encodes CASSFDRYSYEQYF.

The CDR3 is CSVGGQGVVNEQFF. CDR3 DNA: TGCAGCGTTGGGGGACAGGGGGTAGTCAATGAGCAGTTCTTC. The gene calls are TRBV29-1 and TRBJ2-1, with 11 positions matching TRBD1. CDR1 and CDR2 (germline): SQVTM, ANQGSEA. Losses at the gene ends were 4 bases for V and 6 bases for J; bases not matched to a gene: 5. This CDR3 has 14 amino acids.

The V call is TRBV2, the J call TRBJ2-5, with TRBD1 identical over 7 bases. The CDR3 covers 13 residues. CDR1 is SNHLY, CDR2 FYNNEI, per germline. The V and J ends lost 6 bases and 7 bases, in that order; junction bases with no gene match: 8. This CDR3 reads CASRLQGLGTQYF. The CDR3 DNA reads TGTGCCAGCAGGTTACAGGGGCTGGGGACCCAGTACTTC.

V and J are TRBV6-5 and TRBJ2-3, with D unclear. CDR3 length equals 14 residues. Germline assignment: CDR1 MNHEY and CDR2 SVGAGI. With 4 bases removed from V and 0 bases from J, the gap between germline ends came to 8 bases. CDR3 protein: CASSFAESTDTQYF. As DNA, the CDR3 is TGTGCCAGCAGTTTCGCCGAGAGCACAGATACGCAGTATTTT.

V is TRBV9 and J is TRBJ2-5; maybe TRBD1 (6 bases). The CDR3 has 14 amino acids. Trimming cost V 10 bases and J 5 bases, with 21 bases left between them. Germline assignment: CDR1 SGDLS and CDR2 YYNGEE. CDR3 bases: TGTGCCCGGTGGACTCCCAGGGGCGTCGAGACCCAGTACTTC. It encodes CARWTPRGVETQYF.

This sequence joins TRBV5-8 and TRBJ2-3; perhaps TRBD2 as D (5 bases). The CDR3 has 15 amino acids. Germline loops: CDR1 SGHTS, CDR2 YDEGEE. Trimming took 4 bases from V and 0 from J, leaving 12 bases between them. The CDR3 loop reads CASSDNRGSTDTQYF. The CDR3 bases are TGTGCCAGCAGCGATAATCGCGGGAGCACAGATACGCAGTATTTT.

V usage is TRBV7-3 and J usage is TRBJ1-4; 7 positions agree with TRBD1. Germline lookup yields CDR1 SGHTA and CDR2 FQGTGA. Trimming at V came to 5 bases and at J to 4 bases, leaving 7 bases not matched to a gene. The CDR3 consists of 15 residues. CDR3 in amino acids: CASSENRDSNEKLFF. CDR3 DNA sequence: TGTGCCAGCAGCGAGAACCGGGACAGTAATGAAAAACTGTTTTTT.

V gene TRBV7-2 combines with J gene TRBJ2-2; the match to TRBD2 covers 10 bases. The CDR3 is 17 residues long. J lost 3 bases, V lost 0 bases, and 4 bases had no gene match. Germline CDR1 SGHTA, CDR2 FQGNSA. The CDR3 region is CASSLASGRSYTGELFF. Here the CDR3 DNA reads TGTGCCAGCAGCTTAGCTAGCGGGAGGAGTTACACCGGGGAGCTGTTTTTT.

The chain couples TRBV7-9 to TRBJ1-5; TRBD1 is a possible D gene (6 bases). CDR1 and CDR2 (germline): SEHNR, FQNEAQ (reference sequence). Trimming removed 1 base from V and 7 bases from J, with 11 bases in between. The CDR3 spans 14 residues. CDR3 protein: CASSLGSGVQPQHF. The CDR3 DNA sequence: TGTGCCAGCAGCTTAGGCTCAGGGGTCCAGCCCCAGCATTTT.

The chain joins TRBV7-9 to TRBJ2-5; D ambiguous. CDR3 length: 15 residues. V lost 1 base, J lost 5 bases, and 14 bases lay in between. CDR1 is SEHNR, CDR2 FQNEAQ, per germline (reference sequence). The CDR3 coding sequence is TGTGCCAGCAGCTTAGTAGGCGGCGGAGCGGAGACCCAGTACTTC. It specifies CASSLVGGGAETQYF.